The rows below give T cell receptor beta chains drawn from one sample of a study of T cell responses to AZD1222 COVID-19 vaccine. Here immunoSEQ multiplex PCR was the method, and the copy in TCRdb shows in-frame clones only, minus some. The data show 110,000 to 150,000 clones, approximately 94% seen once. The sample here was peripheral blood, taken on day 0 of AZD1222 vaccination. Every receptor here comes from an adult in good health. Each CDR3 is given with its conserved first and last residue. The D gene is left open where the match is weak. The size field is filled for only some rows; it gives once, few, many or a size class.

j_call	v_call	clone_size	d_call	cdr3_nt	cdr3_aa
TRBJ2-3	TRBV15	.	.	TGTGCCACCAGCAGAGGCTACAGGGTGGGAGATACGCAGTATTTT	CATSRGYRVGDTQYF
TRBJ1-1	TRBV19	.	.	TGTGCCAGTAACAGGGTGGATTCTTTCGGTACTGAAGCTTTCTTT	CASNRVDSFGTEAFF
TRBJ2-7	TRBV7-7	.	TRBD2	TGTGCTAGCAGCTTATCAGCGGGGAGCTACGAGCAGTACTTC	CASSLSAGSYEQYF
TRBJ1-6	TRBV5-1	.	.	TGCGCCAGCAGCCCCCCGGGGGGGCCCGGGCGGACCCTCCACTTT	CASSPPGGPGRTLHF
TRBJ1-1	TRBV6-2/TRBV6-3	.	.	TGTGCCAGCAGTGGCCAGGACAGTATGAACACTGAAGCTTTCTTT	CASSGQDSMNTEAFF
TRBJ2-3	TRBV7-2	.	.	TGTGCCAGCAGCTCCCCCATGGGGGCCGCGGGGACGCCTCCAGATACGCAGTATTTT	CASSSPMGAAGTPPDTQYF
TRBJ2-7	TRBV2	.	TRBD1	TGTGCCAGCATGAACCTAGGGCAGGGGGCATCCGAGCAGTACTTC	CASMNLGQGASEQYF
TRBJ2-3	TRBV18	.	TRBD1	TGTGCCAGCTCCCCCGGGACAGGGGTTCGAGATACGCAGTATTTT	CASSPGTGVRDTQYF
TRBJ1-4	TRBV5-8	.	.	TGTGCCAGCAGCACGCGTGGAGGGGGGAAGCTGTTTTTT	CASSTRGGGKLFF
TRBJ1-2	TRBV28	once	.	TGTGCCAGCACCGGAGGACAGGGCTACACCTTC	CASTGGQGYTF
TRBJ2-1	TRBV4-2	.	TRBD1	TGTGCCAGCAGCTCACGAACTACAGGGGTCACCTACAATGAGCAGTTCTTC	CASSSRTTGVTYNEQFF
TRBJ1-2	TRBV10-3	.	TRBD1	TGTGCCATCAGTGAGTCCGCAGGGGGCGTTCGCGGCTACACCTTC	CAISESAGGVRGYTF
TRBJ1-5	TRBV12-3/TRBV12-4	.	TRBD1	TGTGCCAGCAGTGGACAGGGCAATCAGCCCCAGCATTTT	CASSGQGNQPQHF
TRBJ2-5	TRBV12-3/TRBV12-4	.	.	TGTGCCAGCAGTTTCATGGAGACCCAGTACTTC	CASSFMETQYF
TRBJ1-4	TRBV4-3	.	.	TGCGCCAGCAGCCCAAAAGAGGGTAGGCCGGGAAAACTGTTTTTT	CASSPKEGRPGKLFF
TRBJ1-2	TRBV27	.	TRBD1	TGTGCCAGCAGTTCACGGACAGGTCGAGTCTATGGCTACACCTTC	CASSSRTGRVYGYTF
TRBJ1-3	TRBV7-8	.	.	TGTGCCAGCAGATCTGCGGGGTCTGGAAACACCATATATTTT	CASRSAGSGNTIYF
TRBJ2-7	TRBV11-2	.	.	TGTGCCAGCAGCTTAAACACCTACGAGCAGTACTTC	CASSLNTYEQYF
TRBJ1-2	TRBV11-2	.	.	TGTGCCAGCAGCTCGACACGAAGGGTTGGCTACACCTTC	CASSSTRRVGYTF
TRBJ2-3	TRBV9	.	TRBD2	TGTGCCAGCAGCGTCAGCGGGGGGGCCATGAATACGCAGTATTTT	CASSVSGGAMNTQYF
TRBJ1-6	TRBV19	.	.	TGTGCCAGTACCGCGGACGCCTATAATTCACCCCTCCACTTT	CASTADAYNSPLHF
TRBJ1-5	TRBV4-2	.	.	TGTGCCAGCAGCCAAGATAGGGGATTTGGCAATCAGCCCCAGCATTTT	CASSQDRGFGNQPQHF
TRBJ1-2	TRBV4-1	.	.	TGCGCCAGCAGCCAAGATTCAAACGGGGACTATGGCTACACCTTC	CASSQDSNGDYGYTF
TRBJ2-3	TRBV4-1	.	.	TGCGCCAGCAGCCAAGATAGGGCAGGGTCGAGTGTAACAGATACGCAGTATTTT	CASSQDRAGSSVTDTQYF
TRBJ2-7	TRBV20-1	.	.	TGCAGTGCTAGTCGACAGGTCTCCTACGAGCAGTACTTC	CSASRQVSYEQYF
TRBJ2-7	TRBV27	.	.	TGTGCCAGCAGTTTAAGAGGGACCAGGGACGAGCAGTACTTC	CASSLRGTRDEQYF
TRBJ2-5	TRBV12-3/TRBV12-4	.	.	TGTGCCAGCAGCTACCGGTTGGGAGAGACCCAGTACTTC	CASSYRLGETQYF
TRBJ1-1	TRBV28	.	.	TGTGCCAGCAGTCTACGTTCGGCTGGGAACACTGAAGCTTTCTTT	CASSLRSAGNTEAFF
TRBJ1-3	TRBV4-1	.	.	TGCGCCAGCAGCCAAGATTCAGGGGTCGGAAACACCATATATTTT	CASSQDSGVGNTIYF
TRBJ1-3	TRBV7-9	.	.	TGTGCCAGCAGCTTAGCGGCGGCAGGGATCTCTGGAAACACCATATATTTT	CASSLAAAGISGNTIYF
TRBJ1-1	TRBV7-9	.	.	TGTGCCAGCAAATCTAACGAGGGTACTGAAGCTTTCTTT	CASKSNEGTEAFF
TRBJ2-2	TRBV5-1	once	.	TGCGCCAGCAGCTACAGACAGGCCAACACCGGGGAGCTGTTTTTT	CASSYRQANTGELFF
TRBJ2-7	TRBV18	.	.	TGTGCCAGCTCACCCTACGCCGACGGGGCGTACGAGCAGTACTTC	CASSPYADGAYEQYF
TRBJ2-1	TRBV10-2	.	TRBD2	TGCGCCAGCAGCCCGGGACTAACCTACAATGAGCAGTTCTTC	CASSPGLTYNEQFF
TRBJ1-1	TRBV12-3/TRBV12-4	.	.	TGTGCCAGCAGTACTTTCGCTCAGGCGTTGGCTTTCTTT	CASSTFAQALAFF